This T cell receptor (beta chain) was profiled in a study of Ad26.COV2.S vaccination and SARS-CoV-2 variants. For the study at large: Dosing was one shot or two shots 56 days apart.

Here immunoSEQ multiplex PCR was the method, and the copy in TCRdb shows in-frame clones only, minus some. The sample includes hundreds of thousands of clones, 86% of them seen just once. Treatment here: roughly 19 received Ad26.COV2.S at low or high dose, single or two shots; about 5 received placebo; per-sample allocation not given. Vaccine and placebo recipients were sampled on day 63 after the first injection. Germline lookup yields CDR1 SEHNR and CDR2 FQNEAQ (reference sequence). The V end was cut by 0 bases, the J end by 0 bases, with 3 bases between. The CDR3 has 14 amino acids. The receptor comes from a person between 18 and 59 years old who received the Ad26.COV2.S COVID-19 vaccine or a placebo. Specimen: peripheral blood, collected in a trial of Ad26.COV2.S vaccine versus placebo. V usage is TRBV7-9 and J usage is TRBJ1-5; D remains unclear. The CDR3 here is CASSLADSNQPQHF. The CDR3 DNA reads as TGTGCCAGCAGCTTAGCGGATAGCAATCAGCCCCAGCATTTT.